The T cell receptor beta chain described here comes from a study of somatic mutations in cytotoxic T cells in rheumatoid arthritis. Across the study: After diagnosis, patient blood (nearly 31 ml EDTA) was drawn right away, before any treatment was given. The authors flow-sorted some V beta antibody-stained T-cell populations at nearly 100% purity, including V beta1+ cells that they sequenced for TCRB. Whole-study results and caveats: Unidentified antigens were the targets of the expanded CD8+ clones.

CDR1 is SQVTM, CDR2 ANQGSEA, per germline. The V end was cut by 1 base, the J end by 4 bases, with 5 bases between. CDR3 length: 12 amino acids. Data came from immunoSEQ multiplex PCR; TCRdb stores just in-frame clones and leaves some out. Among around 20,000 clones listed, roughly 65% were seen once. Details on this clone: The antigen remains undetermined.

The TCR was taken from an adult with rheumatoid arthritis. The chain has TRBV29-1 and TRBJ2-1, with D unresolved. Sequencing input: CD8+ T cells sorted from blood. CDR3 nucleotide sequence: TGCAGCGTTGAAGGTCTGTACAATGAGCAGTTCTTC. Its translation: CSVEGLYNEQFF.